This paragraph covers one T cell receptor (beta chain) sequence. The same CDR3 can be traced to other DNA sequences in this sample. This sample was taken from a study of T cell clones after liver transplantation. Study as a whole: Liver transplant recipients had immunosuppression withdrawal attempted within 2 years. Draws occurred before transplant, before withdrawal, and after complete or failed withdrawal.

Assay used: immunoSEQ multiplex PCR; TCRdb lists only in-frame clones, some missing. The sample shows tens of thousands of clones, around three quarters of them seen only once. The germline CDR1 and CDR2 sequences are SEHNR and FQNEAQ (reference sequence). V shed 1 base and J shed 8 bases, with 5 bases lying between them. CDR3 length: 11 residues. Sequences were derived from CD4+ T cells from blood, sampled at the approximately 15-month timepoint. This sequence originates from a human patient who received a liver transplant. Some T cells may be transferred from the graft donor. The V and J genes are TRBV7-9 and TRBJ1-1; D is possibly TRBD1 (5 bases). For the CDR3, the DNA is TGTGCCAGCAGCTTAGGGGGGGAAGCTTTCTTT. Protein sequence: CASSLGGEAFF.